The 25 T cell receptor beta chains in this list originate from one sample, sequenced in a study of T cells in Graves' hyperthyroidism and ophthalmopathy. Amplification yielded TCR beta CDR3 regions, with RNA transcripts as the source. RT-PCR in the first round (using the HTBI primer set) targeted the TCR CDR3. TCRdb fed the multiplex PCR reads into MiXCR, producing one record per CDR3 protein. The table has around 580,000 distinct CDR3 sequences, over 15% seen once. Source material: blood. These receptors all come from a woman between 18 and 29 years old with Graves' hyperthyroidism.

This clonotype was observed a few times. V usage is TRBV7-2 and J usage is TRBJ1-2, with 7 bases aligning to TRBD1. This CDR3 contains 16 residues. V dropped 5 bases and J dropped 3; count of bases not matched to a gene: 12. Germline loops: CDR1 SGHTA, CDR2 FQGNSA. The CDR3 reads CASSTPTGSIDYGYTF. CDR3 coding DNA: TGTGCCAGCAGCACCCCGACAGGGTCAATAGACTATGGCTACACCTTC.

Comment on this clonotype: This clone may be a read error of a much larger clone one base away. The chain has TRBV5-1 and TRBJ2-1, with TRBD1 matching over 9 bases. Looked up from germline, CDR1 is SGHRS and CDR2 is YFSETQ. J was trimmed by 10 bases and V by 3 bases; bases with no gene match: 14. CDR3 length: 16 residues. CDR3 sequence reads: CASSSLQGASGYEQFF. In nucleotides, the CDR3 is TGCGCCAGCAGCTCACTACAGGGGGCTAGCGGCTACGAGCAGTTCTTC.

This clonotype occurred many times. This rearrangement joins TRBV15 to TRBJ1-1; D gene unclear. This CDR3 region has 15 residues. V was pared by 5 bases and J by 1 base, with 14 bases between. Germline assignment: CDR1 LNHNV and CDR2 YYDKDF (reference sequence). This CDR3 is CATSFLEAGNTEAFF. As DNA, the CDR3 is TGTGCCACCAGCTTTCTCGAAGCGGGGAACACTGAAGCTTTCTTT.

This clonotype showed up many times. CDR3: CASSEGPRAFF. The DNA for the CDR3 is TGTGCCAGCAGTGAAGGACCTCGGGCTTTCTTT. This chain links TRBV2 with TRBJ1-1, with D hard to call. Trimming pared 1 base from V and 11 bases from J, leaving 8 bases between. Looked up from germline, CDR1 is SNHLY and CDR2 is FYNNEI. The CDR3 is 11 residues long.

The chain uses TRBV20-1 and TRBJ1-2; D is ambiguous. From germline, CDR1 is DFQATT and CDR2 SNEGSKA (reference sequence). The CDR3 extends over 11 amino acids. With 3 bases removed from V and 5 bases from J, the gap between germline ends came to 7 bases. As DNA, the CDR3 is TGCAGTGCTAGTGGTTCTTATGGCTACACCTTC. Protein sequence: CSASGSYGYTF.

In its sample, this clonotype was seen a few times. This sequence joins TRBV27 and TRBJ2-7; D gene ambiguous. V was trimmed by 7 bases and J by 6 bases, leaving 16 bases between them. The germline V gene encodes CDR1 MNHEY and CDR2 SMNVEV (reference sequence). The CDR3 contains 13 residues. CDR3 loop: CASNSRWGSEQYF. CDR3 sequence (DNA): TGTGCCAGCAATTCTAGGTGGGGTTCCGAGCAGTACTTC.

The chain combines TRBV7-8 with TRBJ2-3; 9 bases are shared with TRBD1. The CDR3 extends over 15 amino acids. Germline values: CDR1 SGHVS, CDR2 FQNEAQ. Trimming at V came to 4 bases and at J to 1 base, leaving 3 bases not matched to a gene. Written as DNA, the CDR3 is TGTGCCAGCAGCTCCCGACAGGGGGGCACAGATACGCAGTATTTT. Translated: CASSSRQGGTDTQYF.

V usage is TRBV6-2 or TRBV6-3 and J usage is TRBJ1-4; 8 bases line up with TRBD1. This CDR3 spans 14 amino acids. CDR1 is MNHEY and CDR2 is SVGEGT in the germline V gene. V gave up 6 bases and J gave up 10 bases; unmatched junction bases: 10. CDR3 in amino acids: CASRAPGQALKLFF. The CDR3 DNA follows: TGTGCCAGCAGAGCCCCGGGACAGGCCCTAAAACTGTTTTTT.

This rearrangement joins TRBV4-3 to TRBJ2-5; 11 positions agree with TRBD1. This CDR3 is built from 15 residues. With 3 bases clipped from V and 5 bases from J, the junction kept 5 bases outside the gene matches. Germline loops: CDR1 LGHNA, CDR2 YSLEER. CDR3 region: CASSQGTGGLETQYF. CDR3 sequence (DNA): TGCGCCAGCAGCCAGGGGACAGGGGGGTTGGAGACCCAGTACTTC.

In regard to this clonotype: This may be a read error: a much more frequent sequence differs by one nucleotide. The chain is built from TRBV20-1 and TRBJ2-5; 10 nucleotides line up with TRBD1. The CDR3 runs to 14 residues. Germline assignment: CDR1 DFQATT and CDR2 SNEGSKA (reference sequence). Germline trimming cut 6 bases from V and 4 bases from J; bases unmatched to any gene: 8. CDR3 sequence: CSAFRDRGRETQYF. The CDR3 DNA is TGCAGTGCCTTCAGGGACAGGGGACGAGAGACCCAGTACTTC.

Ten or more counts support this clonotype. J is TRBJ1-6 and V is TRBV5-1; a possible D gene is TRBD1 (5 bases). Trimming cost V 4 bases and J 7 bases, with 15 bases left between them. CDR3 length: 15 residues. The germline gives CDR1 SGHRS, CDR2 YFSETQ. CDR3: CASSAGGRTNSPLHF. In DNA form, the CDR3 reads TGCGCCAGCAGCGCGGGGGGACGGACCAATTCACCCCTCCACTTT.

This rearrangement joins TRBV12-3 or TRBV12-4 to TRBJ2-2; D remains ambiguous. The CDR3 has 15 amino acids. V was pared by 3 bases and J by 1 base, with 9 bases between. This CDR3 reads CASSFERKNTGELFF. The CDR3, as DNA: TGTGCCAGCAGTTTCGAGCGCAAGAACACCGGGGAGCTGTTTTTT.

The DNA of the CDR3 is TGTGCCAGCAGCCCCCAAGACGGCTATGGCTACACCTTC. This encodes CASSPQDGYGYTF. The V gene is TRBV6-2 or TRBV6-3, the J gene TRBJ1-2; D gene unclear. Germline assignment: CDR1 MNHEY and CDR2 SVGEGT. V dropped 6 bases and J dropped 4 bases, with 12 bases sitting between them. The CDR3 is made up of 13 amino acids.

This chain connects TRBV4-3 to TRBJ2-1; a possible D gene is TRBD1 (7 bases). The V end lost 1 base, the J end lost 6 bases, and 13 bases lay between the germline ends. The CDR3 extends over 15 amino acids. The germline V gene encodes CDR1 LGHNA and CDR2 YSLEER. The CDR3 DNA sequence: TGCGCCAGCAGCCAAGCCCCAGGGGGGAGCAATGAGCAGTTCTTC. Encoded protein: CASSQAPGGSNEQFF.

There are a few counts of this clonotype. This chain connects TRBV5-1 to TRBJ1-3; D possibly corresponds to TRBD1 (5 bases). The V gene's germline CDR1 is SGHRS and CDR2 YFSETQ. CDR3 size: 16 residues. V dropped 0 bases and J dropped 0 bases, with 10 bases sitting between them. DNA of the CDR3: TGCGCCAGCAGCTTGGCCGGGACCCCCTCTGGAAACACCATATATTTT. It yields the protein CASSLAGTPSGNTIYF.

Concerning this clonotype itself: A much larger clonotype is one base distant, so this may be a read error. This likely comes from a read error, as the CDR3 has no conserved phenylalanine or tryptophan at its end. This rearrangement joins TRBV7-2 to TRBJ2-5; tentatively, D is TRBD1 or TRBD2 (5 bases each). The CDR3 spans 16 residues. V was clipped by 2 bases and J by 4 bases, with 17 bases between them. Germline V CDR1 and CDR2: SGHTA, FQGNSA. This CDR3 is CASSLLRTRDRETQYL. CDR3 in DNA: TGTGCCAGCAGCTTACTCCGGACCAGGGACCGAGAGACCCAGTACCTC.

In this sample, this clonotype turned up many times. The V gene is TRBV29-1, the J gene TRBJ1-2; 7 nucleotides align to TRBD1. The CDR3 contains 13 residues. Germline loops: CDR1 SQVTM, CDR2 ANQGSEA. The V and J ends lost 6 bases and 3 bases, in that order; junction bases with no gene match: 7. The CDR3 reads CSVGGRVDYGYTF. Written as DNA, the CDR3 is TGCAGCGTAGGGGGCAGGGTTGACTATGGCTACACCTTC.

The chain links TRBV19 to TRBJ2-1; 9 nucleotides line up with TRBD2. In germline, CDR1 is LNHDA, CDR2 SQIVND (reference sequence). With 0 bases clipped from V and 6 bases from J, the junction kept 6 bases outside the gene matches. The CDR3 has 16 residues. CDR3 DNA: TGTGCCAGTAGTATAGACGCGGCGGGGGGGGGCAATGAGCAGTTCTTC. Translation: CASSIDAAGGGNEQFF.

This clonotype occurred many times. This chain connects TRBV2 to TRBJ2-1; D not certain. The germline gives CDR1 SNHLY, CDR2 FYNNEI. V was clipped by 7 bases and J by 0 bases, with 7 bases between them. The CDR3 length is 13 residues. CDR3 in amino acids: CASTGPSYNEQFF. The CDR3, as DNA: TGTGCCAGCACGGGCCCCTCCTACAATGAGCAGTTCTTC.

The rearrangement links TRBV27 to TRBJ2-3; 8 bases line up with TRBD1. Germline trimming cut 6 bases from V and 6 bases from J; bases unmatched to any gene: 11. Germline lookup yields CDR1 MNHEY and CDR2 SMNVEV (reference sequence). The CDR3 is 15 amino acids. For the CDR3, the DNA is TGTGCCAGCAGATCCCGACAGGGGTTGGGGGATACGCAGTATTTT. It translates to CASRSRQGLGDTQYF.

Written as DNA, the CDR3 is TGTGCCAGTACCCAATACAATGAGCAGTTCTTC. Its translation is CASTQYNEQFF. The chain joins TRBV19 to TRBJ2-1; D is unresolved. The CDR3 sequence is 11 residues long. V lost 7 bases to trimming and J lost 4 bases, with 5 bases between them. Germline V gene data show CDR1 as LNHDA and CDR2 as SQIVND (reference sequence).

This clonotype was counted many times. The V and J genes are TRBV13 and TRBJ2-1; possibly TRBD2 for D (6 bases). Germline CDR1 reads PRHDT; CDR2 reads FYEKMQ (reference sequence). Trimming pared 5 bases from V and 8 bases from J, leaving 22 bases between. This CDR3 is 16 amino acids long. The CDR3 bases are TGTGCCAGCAGCCATAAACTAGCCGCAAACCGCCATGAGCAGTTCTTC. Translating gives CASSHKLAANRHEQFF.

This clonotype was recorded many times. The CDR3, as DNA: TGTGCCAGCAGTACAACGGGACAGGGGGTAAATTCACCCCTCCACTTT. Translated, it gives CASSTTGQGVNSPLHF. The J gene is TRBJ1-6, the V gene TRBV6-2 or TRBV6-3, with 11 bases fitting TRBD1. The ends lost 5 bases at V and 7 bases at J; junction bases unmatched: 7. This CDR3 is 16 amino acids long. Germline V gene sequence: CDR1 MNHEY, CDR2 SVGEGT.

This chain links TRBV2 with TRBJ2-2, with 15 bases fitting TRBD2. Unmatched junction bases numbered 2, after V lost 6 bases and J lost 3 bases. The CDR3 runs to 16 residues. Looked up from germline, CDR1 is SNHLY and CDR2 is FYNNEI. The CDR3 nucleotides read TGTGCCAGCAGGGGGACTAGCGGGGGGTACACCGGGGAGCTGTTTTTT. It yields the protein CASRGTSGGYTGELFF.

This clonotype was detected a few times. J is TRBJ1-6 and V is TRBV30; the D gene is possibly TRBD1 (5 bases). Trimming took 1 base from V and 10 from J, leaving 11 bases between them. The V gene's germline CDR1 is GTSNPN and CDR2 SVGIG (reference sequence). The CDR3 has 13 residues. The CDR3 DNA follows: TGTGCCTGGAGTGCCTCGGGGGGATCACCCCTCCACTTT. It yields the protein CAWSASGGSPLHF.